This record concerns one TCR beta chain sequence. Its antigen remains unknown. This specimen comes from a study of graft-versus-host responses after intestinal transplantation. For the study at large: Uniformly, recipients were administered anti-thymocyte globulin induction with subsequent tacrolimus and steroids for about 3 years.

V was pared by 4 bases and J by 2 bases, with 13 bases between. The CDR3 runs to 14 residues. Per the germline V gene, CDR1 is SGDLS and CDR2 is YYNGEE. Method: immunoSEQ multiplex PCR; TCRdb's copy keeps in-frame clones and lacks some. Among more than 80,000 clones listed, over 80% were seen once. The sequenced sample was unstimulated CD8+ T cells sorted from spleen or lymph node cells, obtained before intestinal transplant. The TCR sequence derives from a human donor who received an intestinal transplant. The chain couples TRBV9 to TRBJ2-7; D unclear. The CDR3 is CASSPPSRTYEQYF. In nucleotides, the CDR3 is TGTGCCAGCAGCCCTCCTTCTAGAACCTACGAGCAGTACTTC.